This TCR beta chain was profiled in a study of T cells in Graves' hyperthyroidism and ophthalmopathy (dated by TCRdb to the late 2010s). About the study as a whole: Peripheral blood was sampled at the time of initial diagnosis, prior to any treatment. To identify TCR V-J signatures that set the groups apart, the researchers used a discovery cohort of 100 patients, made up of some 41 with Graves' ophthalmopathy and 57 with stable Graves' hyperthyroidism. The study also compared thyroid tissue and blood T-cell repertoires from about six Graves' hyperthyroidism patients. Prospective prediction of ophthalmopathy was tested in an independent validation cohort of approximately 19 hyperthyroidism patients and around 16 patients who later progressed to ophthalmopathy. The 100 or so discovery patients were divided at random into training and test sets in a 7:3 ratio. The paper reports TCR Vbeta CDR3 sequencing of some 140 peripheral blood samples: around 45 ophthalmopathy, under 85 hyperthyroidism and around 17 progressor patients. Once sampling was done, hyperthyroidism patients were given methimazole at a starting dose of 30 mg daily, whereas ophthalmopathy patients were given high-dose intravenous methylprednisolone. The paper's findings and limits, for the study overall: Blood samples also contained most of the expanded thyroid clonotypes (frequency above 0.001), which suggests that blood repertoires may reflect thyroid immune responses. In validation, the model predicted progression to ophthalmopathy with approximately 70% sensitivity and about 73% specificity, a median of around 6.6 months before onset. Ophthalmopathy was separated from stable hyperthyroidism by a 13 V-J signature model, with around 90% sensitivity and roughly 81% specificity obtained in cross-validation and 80%/75% obtained in testing. No statistical method was used to fix the sample size in advance, and group allocation was not hidden from the investigators.

Stable Graves' hyperthyroidism was defined as no progression to ophthalmopathy during 18 months of follow-up. The hyperthyroidism patients were between 18 and 65 years old and newly diagnosed, with a disease duration of less than 2 months. Any patient with an uncontrolled infection, another autoimmune disease, pregnancy or lactation was excluded. Diagnoses were based on clinical symptoms, serum thyroxine and TRAb, thyroid ultrasound and orbital computed tomography. PBMCs were separated from roughly 10 ml of fresh peripheral blood using Ficoll-Paque density gradient centrifugation. Trizol reagent was used to extract total RNA, and RNA quality was then checked on an Agilent 2100 Bioanalyzer. Including the terminal cysteine and phenylalanine, the CDR3 comprises 15 residues. The retained sequence is limited to the CDR3, 45 bases, with the frame set at the first base. V trim: 3 bases; J trim: 3 bases; unmatched bases: 9. CDR1 and CDR2 were assigned from the germline V gene (reference sequence) as DFQATT and SNEGSKA.

There are many counts of this clonotype. Its target antigen remains unknown. Per-nucleotide qualities are absent, and no much larger clonotype sits a single base away. The TCR beta CDR3 regions were amplified from RNA transcripts. A first-round RT-PCR of the TCR CDR3 used the HTBI primer set with the Qiagen OneStep RT-PCR kit. Libraries were constructed in a second round of multiplex PCR, after which size selection and purification were carried out. Paired-end sequencing of the libraries was performed with 100 bp reads on an Illumina HiSeq2000. On the authors' methods: SOAPnuke was used to process the raw data, removing reads that contained adapters or uncalled bases, had a mean Phred below 15, or lacked an exact match to the constant primer or identifier. COPE v1.2.5 was used to merge high-quality paired reads, and clonotypes were defined as unique nucleotide sequences. Clonotypes were aligned to IMGT TRBV, TRBD and TRBJ reference segments using MiTCR v1.1. The analysis was restricted to V-J combinations with a frequency above 0.0001, which together covered 99% to 99.2% of the repertoires. A TCS score was defined as the ratio of F50 (clonal expansion) to E x V (chaos), with BLOSUM62-based TCRdist applied between CDR3 peptides within each V-J. Welch's t-statistics and random forest reduced 514 V-J features to about 13, which were used in a naive Bayes classifier (R e1071). TCRdb's own reprocessing of the public reads used fastp at Q25 and MiXCR and kept productive beta chains. One record per CDR3 amino acid sequence lists the most common genes and DNA. TCRdb's processing, not the authors' own work, is the source of the V and J calls. The sample data list under 450,000 distinct CDR3 sequences, and about a sixth of these were observed just once. Of the sample, almost 8% is held by the ten largest clones.

Material for sequencing was blood. The receptor's source is a young woman with Graves' hyperthyroidism. This chain is built from TRBV20-1 and TRBJ2-7; TRBD1 fits 9 bases in the junction. The CDR3 in this case is CSASVPGQGDYEQYF. The DNA sequence follows: TGCAGTGCTAGTGTTCCGGGACAGGGAGACTACGAGCAGTACTTC.